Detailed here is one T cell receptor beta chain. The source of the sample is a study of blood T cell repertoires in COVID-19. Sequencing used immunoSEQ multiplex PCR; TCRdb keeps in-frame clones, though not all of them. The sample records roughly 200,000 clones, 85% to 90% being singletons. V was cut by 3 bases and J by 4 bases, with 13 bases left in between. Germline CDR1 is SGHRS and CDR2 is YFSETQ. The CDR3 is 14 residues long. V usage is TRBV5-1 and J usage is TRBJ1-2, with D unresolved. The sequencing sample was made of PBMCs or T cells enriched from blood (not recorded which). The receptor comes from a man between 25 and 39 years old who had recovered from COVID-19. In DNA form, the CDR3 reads TGCGCCAGCAGCTCCAGTACAGATTCCTATGGCTACACCTTC. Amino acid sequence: CASSSSTDSYGYTF. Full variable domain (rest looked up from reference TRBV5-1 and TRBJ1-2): KAGVTQTPRYLIKTRGQQVTLSCSPISGHRSVSWYQQTPGQGLQFLFEYFSETQRNKGNFPGRFSGRQFSNSRSEMNVSTLELGDSALYLCASSSSTDSYGYTFGSGTRLTVV.